This T cell receptor beta chain was retrieved from a study of tumor-infiltrating lymphocytes in primary liver carcinoma. Overall study: There were tumors of stage T1-T3 N0M0, each 4.2 to 10 cm across.

The template, 500 ng total RNA, yielded TCR beta cDNA made with a constant-region primer. Three nested multiplex PCR rounds, a slightly modified ARM-PCR, produced the libraries for TCR beta. The first two PCR rounds used TRBV1-TRBV30 primers with a Cbeta primer, around 10 cycles each. TCRdb reprocessed the multiplex PCR reads with MiXCR, giving one entry per CDR3 protein. The sample records 65,000 to 90,000 distinct CDR3 sequences, over 60% being singletons. The V gene's germline CDR1 is SQVTM and CDR2 ANQGSEA. This CDR3 region has 12 residues. The V end lost 7 bases, the J end lost 4 bases, and 12 bases lay between the germline ends. Extraction of RNA together with DNA used about 17-31 mg of unsorted bulk tissue. Chronic HBV infection was present, with no prior treatment. Every tumor was sampled at five separate regions. Broader study findings: Tumor-blood pairs (like tumor-adjacent pairs) overlapped less than tumor region pairs did.

This clonotype has a single count. Its antigen is currently unknown. The CDR3 ends on some other residue instead of the conserved phenylalanine or tryptophan, so this is likely a read error. This TCR derives from a man between 40 and 49 years old with primary liver carcinoma and hepatitis B virus infection. The rearrangement joins TRBV29-1 to TRBJ2-3; D may match TRBD1 or TRBD2 (5 bases each). The sequenced material came from liver tumor tissue from sampling region 1. Documented subset: tumor region T1, superior pole. The CDR3 reads CSASGGSDTQYL. CDR3 sequence (DNA): TGCAGCGCCAGTGGGGGTTCAGATACGCAGTATCTT.